The sequence of this TCR beta chain was determined in a study of cytomegalovirus exposure and HLA in healthy donors. The wider study: The platform used for the 120 validation repertoires matched that of the roughly 700 first-cohort repertoires, a later analysis reported.

CDR1 and CDR2 (germline): LNHNV, YYDKDF (reference sequence). With V trimmed by 3 bases and J by 4 bases, 8 bases remained unmatched. CDR3 size: 15 residues. This table comes from immunoSEQ multiplex PCR, and its TCRdb copy is limited to in-frame clones, with some not included. In the table there are fewer than 200,000 clones, around nine tenths of which are singletons. The chain carries TRBV15 and TRBJ1-2; 7 bases line up with TRBD1. This sequence originates from a man aged 25-40 years in good health and CMV-seropositive. Sequencing was performed on PBMCs. The CDR3 DNA sequence: TGTGCCACCAGCAGGGGCCGGGACAGACTCTATGGCTACACCTTC. It specifies CATSRGRDRLYGYTF.